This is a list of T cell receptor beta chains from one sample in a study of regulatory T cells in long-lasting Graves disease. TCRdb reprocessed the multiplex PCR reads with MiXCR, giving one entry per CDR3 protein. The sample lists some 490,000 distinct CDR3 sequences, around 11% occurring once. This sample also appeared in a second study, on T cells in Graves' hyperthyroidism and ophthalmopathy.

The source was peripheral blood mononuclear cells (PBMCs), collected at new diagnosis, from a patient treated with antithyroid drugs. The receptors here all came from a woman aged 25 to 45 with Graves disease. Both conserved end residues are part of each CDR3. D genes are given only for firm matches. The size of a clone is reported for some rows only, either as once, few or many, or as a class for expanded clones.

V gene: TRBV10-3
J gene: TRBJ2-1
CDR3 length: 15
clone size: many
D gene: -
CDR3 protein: CAISESRLGRNEQFF
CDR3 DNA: TGTGCCATCAGTGAGTCGAGGCTTGGGAGAAATGAGCAGTTCTTC

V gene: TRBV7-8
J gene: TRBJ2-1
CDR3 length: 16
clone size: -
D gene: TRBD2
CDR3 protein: CASSLAPAGVDNEQFF
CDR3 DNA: TGTGCCAGCAGCTTAGCGCCAGCGGGAGTGGACAATGAGCAGTTCTTC

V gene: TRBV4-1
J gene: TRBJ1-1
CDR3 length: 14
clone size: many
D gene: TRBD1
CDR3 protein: CASSRGTANTEAFF
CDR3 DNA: TGCGCCAGCAGCCGAGGGACAGCGAACACTGAAGCTTTCTTT

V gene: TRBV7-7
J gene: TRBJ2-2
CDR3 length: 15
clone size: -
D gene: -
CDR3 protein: CASKWGGTNTGELFF
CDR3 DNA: TGTGCTAGCAAGTGGGGAGGAACGAACACCGGGGAGCTGTTTTTT

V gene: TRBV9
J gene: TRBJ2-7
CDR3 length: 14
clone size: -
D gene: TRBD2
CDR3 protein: CASSVDLAGNEQYF
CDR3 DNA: TGTGCCAGCAGCGTAGACCTAGCGGGAAACGAGCAGTACTTC

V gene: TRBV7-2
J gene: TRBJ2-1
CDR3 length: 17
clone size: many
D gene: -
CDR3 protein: CASSFRGGGSSYNEQFF
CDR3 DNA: TGTGCCAGCAGCTTTAGAGGTGGGGGAAGCTCCTACAATGAGCAGTTCTTC

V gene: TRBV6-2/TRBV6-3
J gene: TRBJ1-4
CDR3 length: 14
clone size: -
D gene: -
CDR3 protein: CASRSGHRNEKLFF
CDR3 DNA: TGTGCCAGCAGATCGGGACACCGTAATGAAAAACTGTTTTTT

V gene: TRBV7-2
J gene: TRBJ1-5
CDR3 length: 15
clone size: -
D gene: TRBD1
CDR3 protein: CASSPSDRGYQPQHF
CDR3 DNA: TGTGCCAGCAGCCCCTCCGACAGGGGGTATCAGCCCCAGCATTTT

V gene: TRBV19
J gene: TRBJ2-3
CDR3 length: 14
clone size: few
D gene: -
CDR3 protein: CVSSSPARTDTQYF
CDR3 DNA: TGTGTCAGTAGTTCCCCGGCCCGTACAGATACGCAGTATTTT

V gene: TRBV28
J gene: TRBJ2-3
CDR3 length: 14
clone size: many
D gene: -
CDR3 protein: CATWGATSTDTQYF
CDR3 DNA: TGTGCCACCTGGGGGGCGACTAGCACAGATACGCAGTATTTT

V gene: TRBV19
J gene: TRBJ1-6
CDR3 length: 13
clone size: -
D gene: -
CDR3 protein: CASSIERDSPLHF
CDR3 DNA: TGTGCCAGTAGTATTGAAAGAGATTCACCCCTCCACTTT

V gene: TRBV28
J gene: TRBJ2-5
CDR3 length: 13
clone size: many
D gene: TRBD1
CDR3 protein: CASKDRGRVTQYF
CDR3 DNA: TGTGCCAGCAAGGACAGGGGGCGGGTGACCCAGTACTTC

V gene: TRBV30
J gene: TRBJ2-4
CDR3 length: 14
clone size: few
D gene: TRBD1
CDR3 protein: CAWSQQGYGDIQYF
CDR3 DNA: TGTGCCTGGAGCCAACAGGGGTATGGGGACATTCAGTACTTC

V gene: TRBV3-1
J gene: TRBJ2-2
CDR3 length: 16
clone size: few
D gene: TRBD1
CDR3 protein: CASSRLGQLNTGELFF
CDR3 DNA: TGTGCCAGCAGCCGACTGGGACAGCTGAACACCGGGGAGCTGTTTTTT

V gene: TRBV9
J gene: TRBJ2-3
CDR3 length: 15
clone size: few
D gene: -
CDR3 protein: CASSADGDFTDTQYF
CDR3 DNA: TGTGCCAGCAGCGCAGATGGGGACTTCACAGATACGCAGTATTTT

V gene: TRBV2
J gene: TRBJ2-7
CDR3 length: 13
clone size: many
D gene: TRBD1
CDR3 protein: CASKGQISYEQYF
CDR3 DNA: TGTGCCAGCAAGGGACAGATATCCTACGAGCAGTACTTC

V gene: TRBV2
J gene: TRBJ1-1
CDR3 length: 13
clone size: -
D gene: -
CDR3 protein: CASSAAGYTEAFF
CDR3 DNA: TGTGCCAGCAGCGCCGCGGGCTACACTGAAGCTTTCTTT

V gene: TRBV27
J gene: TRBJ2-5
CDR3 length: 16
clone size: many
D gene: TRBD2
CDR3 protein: CASSFRSGTLQETQYF
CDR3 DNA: TGTGCCAGCAGTTTTCGTAGCGGGACTCTCCAAGAGACCCAGTACTTC

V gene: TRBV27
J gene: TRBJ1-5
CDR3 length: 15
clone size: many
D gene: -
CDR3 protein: CASSSTVRGNQPQHF
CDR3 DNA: TGTGCCAGCAGTTCAACAGTGAGGGGCAATCAGCCCCAGCATTTT

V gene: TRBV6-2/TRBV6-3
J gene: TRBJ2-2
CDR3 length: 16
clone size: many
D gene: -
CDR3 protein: CASTLRGSRDTGELFF
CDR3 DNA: TGTGCCAGCACCTTACGGGGTAGCAGGGACACCGGGGAGCTGTTTTTT

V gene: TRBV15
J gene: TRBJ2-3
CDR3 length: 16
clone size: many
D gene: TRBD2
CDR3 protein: CATSPEGGRAADTQYF
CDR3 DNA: TGTGCCACCAGCCCGGAGGGCGGGAGGGCCGCAGATACGCAGTATTTT

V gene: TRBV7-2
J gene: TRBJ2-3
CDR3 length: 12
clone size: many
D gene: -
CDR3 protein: CASSLWTDTQYF
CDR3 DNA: TGTGCCAGCAGCTTATGGACAGATACGCAGTATTTT

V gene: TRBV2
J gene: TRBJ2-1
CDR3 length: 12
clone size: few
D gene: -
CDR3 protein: CASKGNGNEQFF
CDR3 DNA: TGTGCCAGCAAAGGTAATGGAAATGAGCAGTTCTTC

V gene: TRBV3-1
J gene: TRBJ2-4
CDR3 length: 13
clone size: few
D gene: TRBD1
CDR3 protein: CASSPWDSRSTFF
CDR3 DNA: TGTGCCAGCAGCCCTTGGGACAGTCGTTCCACCTTCTTC

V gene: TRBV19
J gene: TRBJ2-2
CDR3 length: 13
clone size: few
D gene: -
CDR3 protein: CASSIQYTGELFF
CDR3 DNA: TGTGCCAGTAGTATCCAGTACACCGGGGAGCTGTTTTTT

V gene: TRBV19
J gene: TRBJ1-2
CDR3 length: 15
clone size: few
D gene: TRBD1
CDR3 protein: CASSRPGQANYGYTF
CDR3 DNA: TGTGCCAGTAGTAGACCGGGACAGGCTAACTATGGCTACACCTTC

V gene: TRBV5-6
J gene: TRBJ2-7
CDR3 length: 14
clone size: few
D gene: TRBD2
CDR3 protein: CASSPGLNRREQYF
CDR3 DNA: TGTGCCAGCAGCCCGGGACTAAATCGGCGCGAGCAGTACTTC

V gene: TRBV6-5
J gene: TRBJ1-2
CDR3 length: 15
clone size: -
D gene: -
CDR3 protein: CASSYSGRVGYGYTF
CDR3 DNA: TGTGCCAGCAGTTACTCCGGCAGGGTAGGCTATGGCTACACCTTC

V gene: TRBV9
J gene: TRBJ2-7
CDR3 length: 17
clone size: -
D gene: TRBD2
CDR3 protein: CASSPSTGSGGRAEQYF
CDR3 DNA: TGTGCCAGCAGCCCTTCCACTGGAAGCGGGGGCCGCGCCGAGCAGTACTTC

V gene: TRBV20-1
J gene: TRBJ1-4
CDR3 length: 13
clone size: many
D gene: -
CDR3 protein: CSVGQGRREKLFF
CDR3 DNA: TGCAGTGTAGGGCAGGGGAGAAGGGAAAAACTGTTTTTT

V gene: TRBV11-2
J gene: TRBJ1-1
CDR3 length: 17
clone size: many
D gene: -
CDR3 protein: CASSGGRAVLMNTEAFF
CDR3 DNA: TGTGCCAGCAGCGGGGGGAGGGCAGTCCTCATGAACACTGAAGCTTTCTTT

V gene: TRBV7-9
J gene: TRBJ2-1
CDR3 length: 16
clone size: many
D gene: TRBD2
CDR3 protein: CASSLSLAGAYNEQFF
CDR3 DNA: TGTGCCAGCAGCTTGTCCCTAGCGGGGGCTTACAATGAGCAGTTCTTC

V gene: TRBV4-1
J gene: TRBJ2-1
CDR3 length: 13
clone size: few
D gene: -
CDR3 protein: CASSSLTVNEQFF
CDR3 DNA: TGCGCCAGCAGCTCACTGACAGTCAATGAGCAGTTCTTC

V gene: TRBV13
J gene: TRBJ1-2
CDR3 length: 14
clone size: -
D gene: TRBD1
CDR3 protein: CASSVTGAGYGYTF
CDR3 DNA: TGTGCCAGCAGCGTCACAGGGGCGGGCTATGGCTACACCTTC

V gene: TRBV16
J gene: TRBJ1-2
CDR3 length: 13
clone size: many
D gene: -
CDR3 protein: CASSQSNSYGYTF
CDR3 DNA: TGTGCCAGCAGCCAATCGAACAGCTATGGCTACACCTTC

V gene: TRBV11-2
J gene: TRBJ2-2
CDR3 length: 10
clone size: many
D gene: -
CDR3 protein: CASDSWELFF
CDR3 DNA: TGTGCCAGCGATTCCTGGGAGCTGTTTTTT

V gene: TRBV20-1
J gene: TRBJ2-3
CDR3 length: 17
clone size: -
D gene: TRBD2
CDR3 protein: CSARGAGAAQSTDTQYF
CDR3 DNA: TGCAGTGCTAGGGGCGCGGGAGCGGCGCAAAGCACAGATACGCAGTATTTT